This T cell receptor (beta chain) was documented in a study of regulatory T cells in long-lasting Graves disease. Study in general: For under 3 months, newly diagnosed Graves' patients had been taking antithyroid drugs. Study conclusions and caveats: Gene preferences differed: TRBV28, TRBJ1-2, TRBJ2-5 in persistent cases.

Arm-PCR of CDR3 regions and iRepertoire HTBI primers were the basis on which TCR beta libraries were built. TCRdb fed the multiplex PCR reads into MiXCR, producing one record per CDR3 protein. Here the sample spans fewer than 650,000 distinct CDR3 sequences, around 15% being singletons. Time point in this sample: newly diagnosed GD, antithyroid drugs for less than 3 months. Extracted PBMC RNA gave rise to the TCR library. This clonotype was seen at least ten times. Its antigen is undetermined. The germline V and J ends were trimmed by 6 bases and 10 bases, with 16 bases remaining between them. This CDR3 region has 12 residues. The germline V gene encodes CDR1 MDHEN and CDR2 SYDVKM. These data were also reused for a study on T cells in Graves' hyperthyroidism and ophthalmopathy. That work contributes: Stable Graves' hyperthyroidism denoted no ophthalmopathy progression over 18 months. The primer set for the first-round RT-PCR of the TCR CDR3 was HTBI.

The chain carries TRBV28 and TRBJ2-7; TRBD2 is a possible D gene (6 bases). The sequencing here drew on peripheral blood mononuclear cells (PBMCs), taken at new diagnosis, from a patient treated with antithyroid drugs. The receptor was isolated from a woman under 40 with Graves disease. The CDR3 loop is CASRTGTVPQYF. DNA for the CDR3: TGTGCCAGCAGAACCGGGACTGTCCCTCAGTACTTC.